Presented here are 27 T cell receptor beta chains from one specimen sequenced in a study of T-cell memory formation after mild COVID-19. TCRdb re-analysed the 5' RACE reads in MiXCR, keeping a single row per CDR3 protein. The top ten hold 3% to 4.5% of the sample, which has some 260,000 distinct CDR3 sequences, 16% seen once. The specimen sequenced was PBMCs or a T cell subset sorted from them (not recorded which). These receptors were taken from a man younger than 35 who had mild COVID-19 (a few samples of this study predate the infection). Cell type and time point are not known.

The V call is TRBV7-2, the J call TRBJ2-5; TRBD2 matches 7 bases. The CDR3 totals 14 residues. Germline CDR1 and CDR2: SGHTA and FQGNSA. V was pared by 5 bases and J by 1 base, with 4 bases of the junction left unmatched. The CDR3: CASSRSGAQETQYF. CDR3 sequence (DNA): TGTGCCAGCAGCCGAAGCGGGGCCCAAGAGACCCAGTACTTC.

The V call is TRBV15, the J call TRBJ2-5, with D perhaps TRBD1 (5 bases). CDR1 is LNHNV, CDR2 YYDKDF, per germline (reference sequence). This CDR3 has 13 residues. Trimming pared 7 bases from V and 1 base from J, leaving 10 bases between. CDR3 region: CATTQQVQETQYF. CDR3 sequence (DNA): TGTGCCACCACACAACAGGTCCAAGAGACCCAGTACTTC.

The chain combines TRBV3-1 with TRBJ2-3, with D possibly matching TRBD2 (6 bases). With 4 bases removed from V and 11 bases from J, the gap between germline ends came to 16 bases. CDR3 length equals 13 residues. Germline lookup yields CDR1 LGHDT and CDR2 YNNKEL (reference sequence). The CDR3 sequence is CASSRRGGVVQYF. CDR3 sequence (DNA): TGTGCCAGCAGCCGCCGGGGCGGGGTTGTGCAGTATTTT.

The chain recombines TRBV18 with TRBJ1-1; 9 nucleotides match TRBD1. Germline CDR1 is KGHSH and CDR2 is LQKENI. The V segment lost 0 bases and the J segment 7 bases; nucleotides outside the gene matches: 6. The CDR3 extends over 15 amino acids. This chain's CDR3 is CASSPPGQGWREAFF. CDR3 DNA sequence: TGTGCCAGCTCACCACCCGGACAGGGGTGGCGTGAAGCTTTCTTT.

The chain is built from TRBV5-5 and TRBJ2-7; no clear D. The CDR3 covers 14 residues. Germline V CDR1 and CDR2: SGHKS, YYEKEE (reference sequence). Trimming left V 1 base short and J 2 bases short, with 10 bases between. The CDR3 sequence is CASSLLGGTYEQYF. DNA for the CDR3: TGTGCCAGCAGCTTGTTGGGCGGAACCTACGAGCAGTACTTC.

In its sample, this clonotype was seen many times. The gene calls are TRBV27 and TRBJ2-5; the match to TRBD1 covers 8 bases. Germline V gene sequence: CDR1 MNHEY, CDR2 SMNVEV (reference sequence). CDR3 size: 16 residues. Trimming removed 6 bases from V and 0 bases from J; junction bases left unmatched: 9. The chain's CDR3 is CASRPYWGQDQETQYF. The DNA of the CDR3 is TGTGCCAGCAGACCATATTGGGGACAGGACCAAGAGACCCAGTACTTC.

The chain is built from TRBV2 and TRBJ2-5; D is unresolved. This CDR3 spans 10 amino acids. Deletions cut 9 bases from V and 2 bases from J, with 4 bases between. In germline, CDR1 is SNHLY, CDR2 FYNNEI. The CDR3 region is CARGQETQYF. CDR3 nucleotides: TGTGCCAGAGGGCAAGAGACCCAGTACTTC.

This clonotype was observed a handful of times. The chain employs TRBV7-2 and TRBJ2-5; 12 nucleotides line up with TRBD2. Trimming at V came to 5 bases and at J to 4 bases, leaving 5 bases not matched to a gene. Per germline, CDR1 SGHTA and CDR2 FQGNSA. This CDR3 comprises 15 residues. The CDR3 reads CASSGKGLAGETQYF. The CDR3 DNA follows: TGTGCCAGCAGCGGGAAGGGACTAGCGGGAGAGACCCAGTACTTC.

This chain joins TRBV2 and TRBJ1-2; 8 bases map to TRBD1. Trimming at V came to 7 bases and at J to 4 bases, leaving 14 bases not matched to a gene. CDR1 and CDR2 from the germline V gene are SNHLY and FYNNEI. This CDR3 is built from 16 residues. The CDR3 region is CASIEAGGDVGYGYTF. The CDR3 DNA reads TGTGCCAGCATCGAGGCAGGGGGCGATGTTGGCTATGGCTACACCTTC.

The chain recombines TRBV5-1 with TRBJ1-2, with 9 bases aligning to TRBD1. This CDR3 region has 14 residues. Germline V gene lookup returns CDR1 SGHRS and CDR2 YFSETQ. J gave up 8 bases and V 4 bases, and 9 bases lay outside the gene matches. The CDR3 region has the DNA TGCGCCAGCAGCGGAGGACAGGGGTTAGGCGGCTACACCTTC. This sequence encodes CASSGGQGLGGYTF.

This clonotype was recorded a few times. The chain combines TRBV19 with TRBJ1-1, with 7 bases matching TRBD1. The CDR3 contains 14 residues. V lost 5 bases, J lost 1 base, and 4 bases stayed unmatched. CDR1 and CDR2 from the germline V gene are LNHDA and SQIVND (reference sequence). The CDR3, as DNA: TGTGCCAGTAGTGTGGGACAGTGGAACACTGAAGCTTTCTTT. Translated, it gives CASSVGQWNTEAFF. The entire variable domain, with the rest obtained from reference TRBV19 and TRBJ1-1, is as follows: DGGITQSPKYLFRKEGQNVTLSCEQNLNHDAMYWYRQDPGQGLRLIYYSQIVNDFQKGDIAEGYSVSREKKESFPLTVTSAQKNPTAFYLCASSVGQWNTEAFFGQGTRLTVV.

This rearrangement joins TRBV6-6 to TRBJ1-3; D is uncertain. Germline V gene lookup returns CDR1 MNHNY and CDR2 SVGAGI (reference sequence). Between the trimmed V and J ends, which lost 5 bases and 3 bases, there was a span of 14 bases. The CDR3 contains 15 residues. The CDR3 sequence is CASSPPEGFGNTIYF. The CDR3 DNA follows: TGTGCCAGCAGTCCCCCGGAGGGATTTGGAAACACCATATATTTT.

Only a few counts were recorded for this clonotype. CDR3 sequence (DNA): TGTGCCAGCAGCTATAAGGGTTCGGGGTCCCTTAGGGGGGCCAACGTCCTGACTTTC. Translating gives CASSYKGSGSLRGANVLTF. This chain joins TRBV7-9 and TRBJ2-6; D might be TRBD2 (5 bases). This CDR3 contains 19 residues. From germline, CDR1 is SEHNR and CDR2 FQNEAQ (reference sequence). The germline V and J ends were trimmed by 4 bases and 4 bases, with 23 bases remaining between them.

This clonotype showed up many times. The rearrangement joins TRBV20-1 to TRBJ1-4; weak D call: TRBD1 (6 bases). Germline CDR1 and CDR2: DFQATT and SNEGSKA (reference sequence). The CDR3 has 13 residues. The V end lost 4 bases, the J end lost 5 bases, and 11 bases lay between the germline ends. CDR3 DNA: TGCAGTGCTAAGGGGGGTCCCAATGAAAAACTGTTTTTT. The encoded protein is CSAKGGPNEKLFF.

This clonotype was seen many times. CDR3 protein: CASSITGTGSSGYTF. In nucleotides, the CDR3 is TGTGCCAGCAGCATAACCGGGACAGGGTCAAGTGGCTACACCTTC. The chain employs TRBV7-2 and TRBJ1-2, with TRBD1 identical over 9 bases. Germline V gene data show CDR1 as SGHTA and CDR2 as FQGNSA. The CDR3 length is 15 residues. Trimming removed 5 bases from V and 7 bases from J; junction bases left unmatched: 11.

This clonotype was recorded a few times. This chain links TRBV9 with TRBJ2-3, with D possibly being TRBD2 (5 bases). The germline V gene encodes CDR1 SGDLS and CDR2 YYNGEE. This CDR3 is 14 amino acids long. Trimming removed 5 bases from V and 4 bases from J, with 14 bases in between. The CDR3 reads CASRTTEASDTQYF. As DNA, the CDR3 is TGTGCCAGCAGGACCACGGAGGCATCAGATACGCAGTATTTT.

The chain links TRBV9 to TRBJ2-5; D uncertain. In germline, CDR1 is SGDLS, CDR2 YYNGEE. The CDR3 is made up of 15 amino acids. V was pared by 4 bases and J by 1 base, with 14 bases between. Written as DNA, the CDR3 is TGTGCCAGCAGCCCATCGACCAGACGCCAAGAGACCCAGTACTTC. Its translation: CASSPSTRRQETQYF. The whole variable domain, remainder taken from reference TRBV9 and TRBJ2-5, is DSGVTQTPKHLITATGQRVTLRCSPRSGDLSVYWYQQSLDQGLQFLIQYYNGEERAKGNILERFSAQQFPDLHSELNLSSLELGDSALYFCASSPSTRRQETQYFGPGTRLLVL.

CDR3 sequence (DNA): TGTGCCAGCAGCTTAGAACTAGCGGGGAACTACGAGCAGTACTTC. Translating it yields CASSLELAGNYEQYF. This chain links TRBV11-2 with TRBJ2-7; TRBD2 agrees at 10 bases. In germline, CDR1 is SGHAT, CDR2 FQNNGV. The trim removed 0 bases at V and 3 bases at J, leaving 2 bases unmatched. There are 15 residues in the CDR3.

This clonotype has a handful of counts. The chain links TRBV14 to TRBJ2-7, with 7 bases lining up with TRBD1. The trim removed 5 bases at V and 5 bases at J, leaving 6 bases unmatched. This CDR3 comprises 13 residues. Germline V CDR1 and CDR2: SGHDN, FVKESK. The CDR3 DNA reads TGTGCCAGCAGCTTTTACAGGGGAAACGAGCAGTACTTC. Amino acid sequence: CASSFYRGNEQYF.

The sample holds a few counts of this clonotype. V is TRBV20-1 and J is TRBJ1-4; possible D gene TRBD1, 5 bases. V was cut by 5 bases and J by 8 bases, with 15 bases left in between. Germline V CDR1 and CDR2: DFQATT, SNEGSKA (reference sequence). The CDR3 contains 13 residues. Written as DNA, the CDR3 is TGCAGTGCTCGCGACAGTGCAGACGAAAAACTGTTTTTT. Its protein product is CSARDSADEKLFF.

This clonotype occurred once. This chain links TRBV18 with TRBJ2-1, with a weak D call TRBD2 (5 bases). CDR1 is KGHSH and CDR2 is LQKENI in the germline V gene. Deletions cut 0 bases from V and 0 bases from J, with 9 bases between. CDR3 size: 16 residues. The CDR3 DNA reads TGTGCCAGCTCACCACCGATGGGGAGCTCCTACAATGAGCAGTTCTTC. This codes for CASSPPMGSSYNEQFF.

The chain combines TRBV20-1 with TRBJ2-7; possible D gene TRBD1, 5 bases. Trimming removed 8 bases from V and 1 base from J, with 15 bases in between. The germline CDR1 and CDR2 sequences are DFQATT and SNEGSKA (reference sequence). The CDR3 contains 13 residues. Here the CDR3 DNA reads TGCAGTCAGCTAGGGCAGGGATCCTACGAGCAGTACGTC. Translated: CSQLGQGSYEQYV.

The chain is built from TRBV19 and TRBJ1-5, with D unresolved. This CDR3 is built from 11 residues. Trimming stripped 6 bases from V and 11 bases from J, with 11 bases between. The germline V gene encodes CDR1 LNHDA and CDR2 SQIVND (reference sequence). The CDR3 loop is CASRGEVAQHF. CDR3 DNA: TGTGCCAGTAGGGGCGAGGTGGCCCAGCATTTT.

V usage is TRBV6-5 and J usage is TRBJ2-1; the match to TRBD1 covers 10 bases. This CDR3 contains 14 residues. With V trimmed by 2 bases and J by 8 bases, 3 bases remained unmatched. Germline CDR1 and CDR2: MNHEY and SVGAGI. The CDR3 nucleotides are TGTGCCAGCAGTTACAGGACAGGGGGGGATGAGCAGTTCTTC. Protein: CASSYRTGGDEQFF.

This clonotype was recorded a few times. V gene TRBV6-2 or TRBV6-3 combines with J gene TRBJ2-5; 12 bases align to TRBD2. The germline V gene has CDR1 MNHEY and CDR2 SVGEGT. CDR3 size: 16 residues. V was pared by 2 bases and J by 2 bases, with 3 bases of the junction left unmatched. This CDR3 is CASSYGLAGSQETQYF. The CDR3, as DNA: TGTGCCAGCAGTTACGGACTAGCGGGGTCTCAAGAGACCCAGTACTTC.

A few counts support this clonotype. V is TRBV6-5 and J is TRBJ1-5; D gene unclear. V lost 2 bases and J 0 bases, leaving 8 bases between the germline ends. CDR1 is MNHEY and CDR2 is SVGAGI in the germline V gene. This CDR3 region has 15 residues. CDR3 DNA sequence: TGTGCCAGCAGTTACAGCCAGCGTAGCAATCAGCCCCAGCATTTT. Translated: CASSYSQRSNQPQHF.

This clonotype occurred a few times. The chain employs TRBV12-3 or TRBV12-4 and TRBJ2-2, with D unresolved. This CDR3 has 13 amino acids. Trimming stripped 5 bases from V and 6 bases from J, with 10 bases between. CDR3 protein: CASSPRVSGELFF. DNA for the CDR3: TGTGCCAGCAGTCCTCGTGTCTCCGGGGAGCTGTTTTTT.